These 20 T cell receptor beta chains were all obtained from the same sample, sequenced in a study of T cells after yellow fever vaccination. TCRdb reprocessed the 5' RACE reads via MiXCR and lists one record per CDR3 protein. The data show some 550,000 distinct CDR3 sequences, roughly a fifth seen once. Sequenced here: PBMCs, sampled 15 days after the yellow fever booster vaccination. These receptors were taken from a young man who received the YFV17D yellow fever vaccine.

This clonotype was detected only a few times. The chain links TRBV7-2 to TRBJ2-5; TRBD1 agrees at 9 bases. The germline V gene encodes CDR1 SGHTA and CDR2 FQGNSA. The CDR3 spans 14 residues. V was pared by 3 bases and J by 4 bases, with 3 bases of the junction left unmatched. The CDR3 here is CASSFLGQGETQYF. The CDR3 DNA reads as TGTGCCAGCAGCTTTCTGGGACAGGGAGAGACCCAGTACTTC.

The rearrangement uses TRBV7-2 and TRBJ2-7; 10 bases are a match to TRBD2. Germline trimming cut 5 bases from V and 4 bases from J; bases unmatched to any gene: 11. The CDR3 is 16 residues long. CDR1 SGHTA and CDR2 FQGNSA come from the germline V gene. For the CDR3, the DNA is TGTGCCAGCAGCCCTCCGGGACTAGCGACTTTGTACGAGCAGTACTTC. Its translation: CASSPPGLATLYEQYF.

V usage is TRBV10-3 and J usage is TRBJ2-3; tentatively, D is TRBD2 (6 bases). The ends were cut back, 10 bases at V and 1 base at J, with 18 bases in the middle. There are 15 residues in the CDR3. Germline V gene lookup returns CDR1 ENHRY and CDR2 SYGVKD. CDR3 in DNA: TGTGCCACCCGAGAGGCCCGCGGGGGCACAGATACGCAGTATTTT. Encoded protein: CATREARGGTDTQYF.

The chain carries TRBV30 and TRBJ2-7; unclear D gene. CDR1 and CDR2 from the germline V gene are GTSNPN and SVGIG (reference sequence). This CDR3 region has 11 residues. V lost 6 bases, J lost 3 bases, and 9 bases lay in between. CDR3 in DNA: TGTGCCTGCATGGACGACTACGAGCAGTACTTC. Translating it yields CACMDDYEQYF.

At least ten counts were recorded for this clonotype. It is unclear where the CDR3 begins or ends on the DNA, so no DNA is shown, and the CDR3 is as TCRdb lists it. This chain links TRBV28 with TRBJ2-5; the DNA was not used to check the table's D call, TRBD2. The CDR3 has 14 residues if both end residues are counted. In germline, CDR1 is MDHEN, CDR2 SYDVKM. The CDR3: CASSLAQAQETQYF.

The chain couples TRBV4-3 to TRBJ2-7, with D maybe TRBD2 (6 bases). The CDR3 spans 16 residues. Trimming took off 0 bases at V and 0 bases at J, with 12 bases between the two ends. CDR1 is LGHNA, CDR2 YSLEER, per germline. CDR3 sequence reads: CASSQENTGLSYEQYF. CDR3 nucleotides: TGCGCCAGCAGCCAAGAGAATACGGGACTCTCCTACGAGCAGTACTTC.

There are many counts of this clonotype. The chain links TRBV7-2 to TRBJ2-3, with 9 bases lining up with TRBD2. J was trimmed by 0 bases and V by 1 base; bases with no gene match: 2. The CDR3 is 16 amino acids. Germline-derived CDR1 and CDR2 are SGHTA and FQGNSA. The CDR3 DNA reads as TGTGCCAGCAGCTTAGGACTAGCGGCAAGCACAGATACGCAGTATTTT. It translates to CASSLGLAASTDTQYF.

This clonotype showed up many times. The chain has TRBV5-1 and TRBJ2-7; the match to TRBD2 covers 7 bases. The germline V gene has CDR1 SGHRS and CDR2 YFSETQ. V shed 7 bases and J 5 bases; nucleotides not matched to a gene: 6. The CDR3 has 12 amino acids. CDR3 DNA sequence: TGCGCCAGCGCCAGGGCGGGAGACGAGCAGTACTTC. Its protein is CASARAGDEQYF. Filled out from reference TRBV5-1 and TRBJ2-7, the complete variable domain reads KAGVTQTPRYLIKTRGQQVTLSCSPISGHRSVSWYQQTPGQGLQFLFEYFSETQRNKGNFPGRFSGRQFSNSRSEMNVSTLELGDSALYLCASARAGDEQYFGPGTRLTVT.

This clonotype was seen a few times. The V call is TRBV4-3, the J call TRBJ2-3; weak D call: TRBD2 (5 bases). The germline V and J ends were trimmed by 3 bases and 6 bases, with 22 bases remaining between them. Germline-derived CDR1 and CDR2 are LGHNA and YSLEER. This CDR3 contains 17 residues. The CDR3 region has the DNA TGCGCCAGCAGCCAGTTAATCGCTAGAAGGAGGCCCGATACGCAGTATTTT. This translates into CASSQLIARRRPDTQYF.

In its sample, this clonotype was seen a few times. As DNA, the CDR3 is TGCGGCGGTATCACGGGAGGGGAGCTGTTTTTT. This translates into CGGITGGELFF. The chain is built from TRBV20-1 and TRBJ2-2, with D possibly being TRBD2 (5 bases). The CDR3 loop spans 11 amino acids. Germline V gene sequence: CDR1 DFQATT, CDR2 SNEGSKA (reference sequence).

This clonotype was seen only a few times. Here the CDR3 DNA reads TGTGCCAGCAGCCGGACCTATGATACGCAGTATTTT. The encoded protein is CASSRTYDTQYF. The chain combines TRBV5-4 with TRBJ2-3; D unresolved. Trimming removed 4 bases at V and 6 bases at J, with 9 bases between. Germline V lookup: CDR1 SGHNT, CDR2 YYREEE (reference sequence). The CDR3 spans 12 residues.

The chain has TRBV27 and TRBJ2-7; possibly TRBD2 for D (7 bases). This CDR3 comprises 16 residues. V dropped 10 bases and J dropped 2 bases, with 24 bases sitting between them. Germline CDR1 is MNHEY and CDR2 is SMNVEV (reference sequence). This CDR3 reads CAIFLGGESQPYEQYF. The CDR3 DNA follows: TGTGCCATCTTCCTAGGGGGGGAGAGCCAACCCTACGAGCAGTACTTC.

The chain recombines TRBV29-1 with TRBJ2-7; 10 nucleotides line up with TRBD1. The V gene's germline CDR1 is SQVTM and CDR2 ANQGSEA. The CDR3 is made up of 12 amino acids. V shed 8 bases, J shed 6 bases, and the junction held 7 bases outside the gene matches. This CDR3 is CSTGTGVAEQYF. In DNA form, the CDR3 reads TGCAGCACCGGGACAGGGGTCGCCGAGCAGTACTTC.

This clonotype occurred many times. This rearrangement joins TRBV20-1 to TRBJ2-1, with a weak D call TRBD2 (6 bases). The germline V and J ends were trimmed by 3 bases and 5 bases, with 11 bases remaining between them. CDR1 and CDR2 from the germline V gene are DFQATT and SNEGSKA (reference sequence). The length of the CDR3 is 13 residues. The DNA of the CDR3 is TGCAGTGCTAGCGGGAGAACCCACAATGAGCAGTTCTTC. Translating it yields CSASGRTHNEQFF.

This clonotype has only a few counts. The rearrangement links TRBV28 to TRBJ2-1; 11 nucleotides align to TRBD1. The trim removed 6 bases at V and 4 bases at J, leaving 8 bases unmatched. From germline, CDR1 is MDHEN and CDR2 SYDVKM. This CDR3 comprises 16 residues. The CDR3 here is CASRAAGTGGYNEQFF. CDR3 DNA: TGTGCCAGCAGGGCAGCCGGGACAGGGGGTTACAATGAGCAGTTCTTC.

DNA for the CDR3: TGTGCCACCAGCAGAGGATCGGCCCCCGCGCATTTT. This gives the protein CATSRGSAPAHF. The rearrangement joins TRBV15 to TRBJ1-5, with D unclear. This CDR3 is built from 12 residues. Germline CDR1 reads LNHNV; CDR2 reads YYDKDF (reference sequence). V lost 1 base and J lost 15, with 13 bases in between.

In its sample, this clonotype was seen many times. This chain connects TRBV28 to TRBJ2-2; 10 bases match TRBD2. The length of the CDR3 is 15 residues. V lost 7 bases and J lost 6; bases outside the gene matches: 8. CDR1 is MDHEN and CDR2 is SYDVKM in the germline V gene. CDR3 nucleotides: TGTGCCAGCACTTTGGTAGGACTAGCGGCCGGGGAGCTGTTTTTT. This translates into CASTLVGLAAGELFF.

The chain is built from TRBV18 and TRBJ2-5; D possibly corresponds to TRBD2 (6 bases). Germline V gives CDR1 KGHSH, CDR2 LQKENI. The CDR3 spans 15 residues. Trimming removed 3 bases at V and 2 bases at J, with 13 bases between. The CDR3 nucleotides are TGTGCCAGCTCACCGTTAAAGGGACTGCAAGAGACCCAGTACTTC. Translating gives CASSPLKGLQETQYF.

This clonotype has a handful of counts. The chain uses TRBV6-5 and TRBJ2-1; TRBD2 matches 8 bases. Looked up from germline, CDR1 is MNHEY and CDR2 is SVGAGI. V shed 6 bases, J shed 7 bases, and the junction held 14 bases outside the gene matches. This CDR3 is 16 amino acids long. The CDR3 reads CASSTSLGGRNNEQFF. In DNA, the CDR3 is TGTGCCAGCAGCACCTCACTTGGCGGGAGGAATAATGAGCAGTTCTTC.

Only a few counts were recorded for this clonotype. The chain links TRBV10-1 to TRBJ2-2; maybe TRBD2 (5 bases). Trimming removed 1 base at V and 6 bases at J, with 9 bases between. The CDR3 runs 14 residues. Looked up from germline, CDR1 is WNHNN and CDR2 is SYGVQD (reference sequence). The CDR3 DNA follows: TGCGCCAGCAGTGAGTTTTGGGGAGCCGGGGAGCTGTTTTTT. Its translation: CASSEFWGAGELFF.